This TCR beta chain was recovered during a study of blood T cells in healthy people across ages (dated by TCRdb to between 2015 and 2016). Context from the whole study: Template switching captured roughly one uniquely barcoded TCR beta cDNA molecule per two T cells in model experiments. To track age-related changes in TCR beta repertoire diversity, the study relied on deep sequencing normalized with unique cDNA molecular identifiers. Four age groups were formed from the donors: young (average 16 years), middle-aged (approximately 42), aged (about 62) and long-lived (approximately 80). For two donors (one aged 18 to 30 and one aged 80 or older), the study analyzed two additional independent replicas of 1 million unique cDNA reads from the same blood draw. To avoid experimental bias, donors of different ages were spread randomly across the sequencing lanes. The research as a whole found: Because donor CMV infection status was unknown, age-related changes in expanded clonotypes were potentially confounded. Estimates of total diversity based on one million sequenced T cells were considered lower bounds and underestimates. Bulk unsorted PBMC profiling prevented conclusive comparison of naive and antigen-experienced compartments. Compared with the aged group, more naive CD4+ T cells, fewer expanded clones and increased TCR diversity were shown by the long-lived group, suggesting age selection. Observed TCR beta diversity correlated strongly with the percentage of naive T cells measured by flow cytometry. As age increased, observed TCR beta diversity per million T cells dropped in a roughly linear way, and a significant reduction was already evident by age 40.

V sheds 0 bases and J sheds 2 bases, leaving 8 bases between their ends. CDR1 and CDR2 were assigned from the germline V gene (reference sequence) as SEHNR and FQNEAQ. The CDR3, from cysteine to phenylalanine, totals 14 residues. The entry retains the CDR3 DNA only, 42 bases that are in frame from base 1. Donors were 40 or so systemically healthy Caucasian individuals from Russia aged roughly 6 to 90 years. Each donor gave roughly 9.5 milliliters of peripheral blood, collected into EDTA-treated Vacutainer tubes. Ficoll-Paque density-gradient centrifugation was used to isolate PBMCs, with at least 6.5 million per sample. Total RNA was extracted from PBMCs with Trizol reagent, with at least 5.5 micrograms obtained per sample. The percentages of naive CD45RAhigh/CD27high T cells were determined by flow cytometry on a PBMC aliquot from every donor. Comments on this clonotype: There is no known antigen for this receptor. No quality values exist for individual bases; no much larger clone is one base distant.

Libraries came from 5' RACE. For sequencing, an Illumina HiSeq 2500 was employed. A second roughly 7 to 11 cycle PCR used a sample-barcoded 5' primer and a J-beta primer mix. A template-switch 5' adaptor carrying 12 random nucleotides introduced a unique molecular identifier onto each TCR beta cDNA molecule. Each sample yielded at least 2.5 million CDR3-containing paired-end reads. All of the RNA was converted into first-strand cDNA using the Mint cDNA synthesis kit, with a TRBC-specific oligonucleotide serving as the primer. After uracil-DNA glycosylase treatment, a first 18-cycle PCR used universal primers M1SS and BC2_uni_R on all cDNA. Per the original workflow: Each sample was normalized by randomly selecting 1 million high-quality reads, each carrying a distinct molecular identifier. Reads with shared molecular identifiers were discarded instead of being binned into consensus sequences. MiTCR, with a Q25 quality threshold and the strictest error-elimination algorithm, was used for CDR3 identification, clonotype clustering and error correction. Lower-bound total TCR beta diversity was estimated with a nonparametric unseen species model using Euler transformation. The public reads were reanalyzed by TCRdb: fastp trimming at Q25, MiXCR alignment, in-frame beta chains only. Each entry merges the rows of one CDR3 protein and shows their most common DNA and genes. The authors' filters were not applied to this entry. The sample table records hundreds of thousands of distinct CDR3 sequences; about 30% of these occur just once. The ten largest clones add up to around 16% of the sample.

The receptor comes from a woman aged 80 or over in good health. Sequenced material: blood. The chain is encoded by TRBV7-9 joined to TRBJ2-7, with the D gene uncertain. The DNA reads as follows: TGTGCCAGCAGCTTAGCAGGCAGGACCTACGAGCAGTACTTC. Its amino acids are CASSLAGRTYEQYF. Where the CDR3 stops, the reference TRBV7-9 and TRBJ2-7 genes take over; the full variable domain is DTGVSQNPRHKITKRGQNVTFRCDPISEHNRLYWYRQTLGQGPEFLTYFQNEAQLEKSRLLSDRFSAERPKGSFSTLEIQRTEQGDSAMYLCASSLAGRTYEQYFGPGTRLTVT.